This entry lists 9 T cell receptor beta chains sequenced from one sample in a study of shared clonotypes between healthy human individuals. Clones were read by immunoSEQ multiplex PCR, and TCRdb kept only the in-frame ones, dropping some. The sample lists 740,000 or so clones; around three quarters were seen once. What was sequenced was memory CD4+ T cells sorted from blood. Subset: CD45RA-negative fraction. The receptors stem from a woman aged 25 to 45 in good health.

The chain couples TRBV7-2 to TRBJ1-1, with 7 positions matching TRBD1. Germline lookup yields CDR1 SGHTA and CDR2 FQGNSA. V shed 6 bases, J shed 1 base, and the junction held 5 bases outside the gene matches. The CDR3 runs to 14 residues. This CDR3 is CASRQGISNTEAFF. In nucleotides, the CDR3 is TGTGCCAGCAGACAGGGGATATCGAACACTGAAGCTTTCTTT.

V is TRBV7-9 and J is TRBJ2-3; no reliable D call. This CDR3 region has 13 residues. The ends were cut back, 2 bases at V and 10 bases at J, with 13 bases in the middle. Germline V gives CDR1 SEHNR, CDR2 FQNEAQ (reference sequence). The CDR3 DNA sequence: TGTGCCAGCAGCTTATCACATACCTCCGCGCAGTATTTT. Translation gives CASSLSHTSAQYF.

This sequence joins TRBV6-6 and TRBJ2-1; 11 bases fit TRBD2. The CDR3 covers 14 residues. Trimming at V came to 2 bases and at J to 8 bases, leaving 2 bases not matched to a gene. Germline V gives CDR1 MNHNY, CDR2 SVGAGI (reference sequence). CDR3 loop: CASSYTSGRDEQFF. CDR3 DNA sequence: TGTGCCAGCAGTTACACTAGCGGGAGAGATGAGCAGTTCTTC.

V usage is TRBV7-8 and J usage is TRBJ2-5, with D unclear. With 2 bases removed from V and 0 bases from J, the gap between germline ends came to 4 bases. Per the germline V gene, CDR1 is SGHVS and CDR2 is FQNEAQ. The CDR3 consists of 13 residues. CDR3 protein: CASSLTDQETQYF. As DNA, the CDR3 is TGTGCCAGCAGCTTAACAGACCAAGAGACCCAGTACTTC.

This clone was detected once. DNA of the CDR3: TGTGCCAGCAACGCTTTGGACAGGGCCGAGCAGTACTTC. It translates to CASNALDRAEQYF. The rearrangement links TRBV5-6 to TRBJ2-7; 8 bases map to TRBD1. The CDR3 runs to 13 residues. Trimming removed 6 bases from V and 6 bases from J; junction bases left unmatched: 8. Germline-derived CDR1 and CDR2 are SGHDT and YYEEEE.

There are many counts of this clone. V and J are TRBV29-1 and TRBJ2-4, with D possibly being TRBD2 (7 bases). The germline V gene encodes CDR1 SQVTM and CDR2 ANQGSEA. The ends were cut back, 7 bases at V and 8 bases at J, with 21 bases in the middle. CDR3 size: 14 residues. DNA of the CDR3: TGCAGCGCATGGGGAGGGGGAGCCACAGACATTCAGTACTTC. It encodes CSAWGGGATDIQYF.

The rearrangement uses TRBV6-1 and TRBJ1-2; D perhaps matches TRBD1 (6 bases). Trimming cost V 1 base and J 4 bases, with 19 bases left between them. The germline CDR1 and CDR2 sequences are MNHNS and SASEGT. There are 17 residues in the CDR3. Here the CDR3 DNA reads TGTGCCAGCAGTGAAGTCGGGAGCGGGGGGCAAAGCTATGGCTACACCTTC. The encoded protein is CASSEVGSGGQSYGYTF.

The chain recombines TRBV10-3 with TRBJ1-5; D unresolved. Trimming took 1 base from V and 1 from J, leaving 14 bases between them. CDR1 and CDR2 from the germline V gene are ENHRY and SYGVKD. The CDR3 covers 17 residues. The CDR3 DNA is TGTGCCATCAGTGAGTTAGCGCCCCGCGGGAGCAATCAGCCCCAGCATTTT. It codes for CAISELAPRGSNQPQHF.

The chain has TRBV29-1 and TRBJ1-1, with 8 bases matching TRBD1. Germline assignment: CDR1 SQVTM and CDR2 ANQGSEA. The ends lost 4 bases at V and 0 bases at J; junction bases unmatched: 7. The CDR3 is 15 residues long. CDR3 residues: CSVVGRGRLNTEAFF. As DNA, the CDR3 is TGCAGCGTTGTGGGCAGGGGGCGGTTGAACACTGAAGCTTTCTTT.